This is a list of T cell receptor beta chains from one sample in a study of identical twins. MiXCR, applied by TCRdb to the 5' RACE reads, yields one record per CDR3 protein. The sample shows approximately 590,000 distinct CDR3 sequences, nearly 10% of them seen only once. These data were also reused for a study on yellow fever vaccine responses in identical twins.

The source material was PBMCs. The receptors shown here come from a woman between 18 and 30 years old in good health. Both conserved end residues are part of each CDR3. Each record gives: clone size, D gene, V gene, J gene, CDR3 protein, CDR3 DNA. A D gene is named only where the DNA matches it firmly. Size values are once, few and many counts, or a class for expanded clones, and some rows have none.

few	-	TRBV5-6	TRBJ2-7	CASSPSGRIYEQYF	TGTGCCAGCAGCCCAAGCGGCCGGATCTACGAGCAGTACTTC
many	TRBD1	TRBV28	TRBJ2-5	CASSYTGGGETQYF	TGTGCCAGCAGCTATACAGGGGGCGGAGAGACCCAGTACTTC
few	-	TRBV6-2/TRBV6-3	TRBJ2-2	CASRKYRGANTGELFF	TGTGCCAGCAGAAAATATCGTGGGGCTAATACCGGGGAGCTGTTTTTT
-	-	TRBV7-9	TRBJ1-4	CASSSSLEHEKLFF	TGTGCCAGCAGCTCCTCTTTAGAACATGAAAAACTGTTTTTT
many	-	TRBV3-1	TRBJ1-5	CASSQVRGPQHF	TGTGCCAGCAGCCAAGTCCGGGGGCCCCAGCATTTT
many	-	TRBV12-3/TRBV12-4	TRBJ1-6	CASSLFGVGGSPLHF	TGTGCCAGCAGCCTCTTTGGGGTAGGGGGATCACCCCTCCACTTT
-	TRBD2	TRBV5-1	TRBJ2-7	CASTGGLAGDEQYF	TGCGCCAGCACCGGGGGTCTAGCGGGAGACGAGCAGTACTTC
few	-	TRBV7-3	TRBJ2-3	CASSQSGAALDTQYF	TGTGCCAGCAGCCAGTCCGGGGCCGCGTTAGATACGCAGTATTTT
many	TRBD1	TRBV3-1	TRBJ2-7	CASSLGTGGEQYF	TGTGCCAGCAGCCTTGGGACAGGGGGCGAGCAGTACTTC
-	-	TRBV5-1	TRBJ2-1	CASSLDPGTYNEQFF	TGCGCCAGCAGCTTGGATCCGGGGACCTACAATGAGCAGTTCTTC
-	TRBD2	TRBV6-6	TRBJ2-5	CASISGRQETQYF	TGTGCCAGCATAAGCGGGAGGCAAGAGACCCAGTACTTC
few	TRBD2	TRBV20-1	TRBJ2-1	CSARDTSGINEQFF	TGCAGTGCTAGAGATACTAGCGGGATCAATGAGCAGTTCTTC
-	-	TRBV2	TRBJ2-3	CANTRASTDTQYF	TGTGCCAACACACGAGCCAGCACAGATACGCAGTATTTT
few	TRBD2	TRBV7-8	TRBJ2-3	CASTQTEGGRLPYF	TGTGCCAGCACACAGACGGAGGGCGGGAGACTCCCATATTTT
many	TRBD2	TRBV4-3	TRBJ2-7	CASSQETSGGDYEQYF	TGCGCCAGCAGCCAAGAGACGTCGGGGGGAGACTACGAGCAGTACTTC
-	-	TRBV2	TRBJ1-6	CASSGGRGNSPLHF	TGTGCCAGCAGTGGGGGCAGAGGTAATTCACCCCTCCACTTT
many	-	TRBV7-8	TRBJ1-1	CASSFEVWGTTEAFF	TGTGCCAGCAGCTTTGAAGTCTGGGGGACCACTGAAGCTTTCTTT
-	TRBD1	TRBV5-1	TRBJ2-6	CASSYGQGVGANVLTF	TGCGCCAGCAGTTATGGACAGGGCGTTGGGGCCAACGTCCTGACTTTC
-	-	TRBV5-4	TRBJ2-7	CASSLEGGASPYEQYF	TGTGCCAGCAGCTTGGAGGGGGGGGCAAGTCCCTACGAGCAGTACTTC
-	TRBD2	TRBV12-3/TRBV12-4	TRBJ2-1	CASRGLAAQFF	TGTGCCAGCAGGGGACTAGCTGCGCAGTTCTTC
many	TRBD1	TRBV6-1	TRBJ2-7	CASTPIGTEAYEQYF	TGTGCCAGCACCCCAATAGGGACAGAAGCCTACGAGCAGTACTTC
many	-	TRBV15	TRBJ1-4	CATGATRATNEKLFF	TGTGCCACCGGTGCAACGAGGGCTACTAATGAAAAACTGTTTTTT